These 31 T cell receptor beta chains originate from one sample sequenced in a study of response to subunit inactivated influenza vaccine (dated 2018 in TCRdb). Library prep was done by RT-PCR. This sample was sequenced with an Illumina HiSeq 2500. TCRdb reanalyzed the raw reads on its own, using fastp at Q25 for trimming and MiXCR for clone calling, and kept in-frame beta chains. CDR3 protein sequences are deduplicated, and each keeps its most common genes and DNA. The table for this sample lists around 300,000 distinct CDR3 sequences; around 20% of them were counted only once. The top ten constitute about 9.3% of the sample. The sequences come from PBMCs from blood, collected approximately 20 months after vaccination. The receptors come from a man in his fifties or sixties who received an inactivated influenza vaccine. Donor details come from another sample of the same person, matched by shared clones.

V gene TRBV5-1 combines with J gene TRBJ1-2; a weak D match, TRBD1 (6 bases). V was pared by 9 bases and J by 3 bases, with 18 bases between. Germline V gives CDR1 SGHRS, CDR2 YFSETQ. The CDR3 is 14 residues long. DNA for the CDR3: TGCGCCACCGCCCCTAGCGGGGGCCACTATGGCTACACCTTC. Its protein product is CATAPSGGHYGYTF.

The genes are TRBV5-1 and TRBJ2-3; D possibly corresponds to TRBD2 (6 bases). The CDR3 runs 15 residues. The V and J ends lost 0 bases and 5 bases respectively, with 13 bases between them. Germline values: CDR1 SGHRS, CDR2 YFSETQ. The CDR3: CASSLGSSVGDTQYF. The CDR3 nucleotides are TGCGCCAGCAGCTTGGGGTCTAGCGTAGGAGATACGCAGTATTTT.

This clonotype has just a few counts. This rearrangement joins TRBV4-3 to TRBJ1-1; no firm D call. CDR3 size: 13 residues. Germline loops: CDR1 LGHNA, CDR2 YSLEER. Trimming removed 8 bases from V and 5 bases from J, with 15 bases in between. In DNA, the CDR3 is TGCGCCAGCGGACGGGATCTGGGGACTGAAGCTTTCTTT. Encoded protein: CASGRDLGTEAFF.

The chain employs TRBV6-2 or TRBV6-3 and TRBJ2-3; 9 nucleotides agree with TRBD1. V lost 2 bases, J lost 3 bases, and 9 bases stayed unmatched. This CDR3 region has 17 residues. Germline V lookup: CDR1 MNHEY, CDR2 SVGEGT. CDR3 amino acids: CASSYAGDRESTDTQYF. DNA of the CDR3: TGTGCCAGCAGTTACGCCGGGGACAGGGAGAGTACAGATACGCAGTATTTT.

This clonotype was picked up a small number of times. One end of the junction does not line up with germline, which may come from a read error. V gene TRBV7-9 combines with J gene TRBJ1-4; D call uncertain. CDR3 length: 15 residues. Germline CDR1 reads SEHNR; CDR2 reads FQNEAQ (reference sequence). CDR3 nucleotides: TGTGCCAGCAGCCTAGCCGACCTAAGCAGCGAAAAACTGTTTTTT. It codes for CASSLADLSSEKLFF.

The table lists this clonotype with many counts. For the CDR3, the DNA is TGTGCCAGCAGCACTAACAGGGAGAACTATGGCTACACCTTC. Translation gives CASSTNRENYGYTF. The chain uses TRBV27 and TRBJ1-2, with TRBD1 as a possible D gene (6 bases). Germline CDR1 and CDR2: MNHEY and SMNVEV (reference sequence). V shed 6 bases and J shed 2 bases, with 13 bases lying between them. The CDR3 has 14 amino acids.

The CDR3 nucleotides read TGCAGCGTTGAATCTCCTAGCGGGAGCGGGCTGTATTTT. Translation gives CSVESPSGSGLYF. The chain uses TRBV29-1 and TRBJ2-3; 10 nucleotides line up with TRBD2. This CDR3 comprises 13 residues. Germline V gives CDR1 SQVTM, CDR2 ANQGSEA. Trimming removed 2 bases from V and 14 bases from J; junction bases left unmatched: 10.

The chain uses TRBV20-1 and TRBJ2-1, with 7 bases matching TRBD2. The CDR3 spans 15 residues. The V gene end was trimmed by 5 bases and the J gene end by 2 bases; junction bases not matched to a gene: 9. Germline CDR1 is DFQATT and CDR2 is SNEGSKA (reference sequence). The DNA for the CDR3 is TGCAGTGCTTTCAGCGGGGTGGGCGCCTACAATGAGCAGTTCTTC. It encodes CSAFSGVGAYNEQFF.

This clonotype was seen at least ten times. The chain uses TRBV27 and TRBJ2-5; D uncertain. Per germline, CDR1 MNHEY and CDR2 SMNVEV (reference sequence). V was cut by 1 base and J by 4 bases, with 4 bases left in between. The CDR3 runs to 12 residues. The CDR3 sequence: CASSLLGETQYF. Here the CDR3 DNA reads TGTGCCAGCAGTTTATTGGGAGAGACCCAGTACTTC.

This clonotype turned up a few times. The V call is TRBV20-1, the J call TRBJ2-2, with 10 nucleotides matching TRBD2. There are 14 residues in the CDR3. V trimming: 4 bases; J trimming: 6 bases; junction bases outside the gene matches: 5. Germline assignment: CDR1 DFQATT and CDR2 SNEGSKA (reference sequence). The CDR3: CSATAGGSSGELFF. The CDR3 bases are TGCAGTGCTACAGCGGGGGGGAGTTCCGGGGAGCTGTTTTTT.

This clonotype was detected a few times. The chain employs TRBV4-1 and TRBJ1-1; 8 nucleotides line up with TRBD1. The CDR3 length is 14 residues. V lost 4 bases, J lost 5 bases, and 6 bases stayed unmatched. Per the germline V gene, CDR1 is MGHRA and CDR2 is YSYEKL. CDR3 in DNA: TGCGCCAGCAGCCCCACGGACAGGGCGACTGAAGCTTTCTTT. Translating it yields CASSPTDRATEAFF.

This clonotype was seen at least ten times. The chain has TRBV18 and TRBJ1-5, with 8 bases that match TRBD1. CDR1 is KGHSH and CDR2 is LQKENI in the germline V gene. J gave up 3 bases and V 3 bases, and 4 bases lay outside the gene matches. This CDR3 has 15 residues. The CDR3 is CASSPGTGLNQPQHF. The CDR3 DNA reads as TGTGCCAGCTCACCGGGGACAGGCCTCAATCAGCCCCAGCATTTT.

This clonotype appeared a few times. The V gene is TRBV19, the J gene TRBJ2-6, with unresolved D. Per the germline V gene, CDR1 is LNHDA and CDR2 is SQIVND (reference sequence). The CDR3 extends over 17 amino acids. Trimming stripped 0 bases from V and 4 bases from J, with 13 bases between. The CDR3 region has the DNA TGTGCCAGTAGTATAGACATAATAAGCTCGGGGGCCAACGTCCTGACTTTC. This sequence encodes CASSIDIISSGANVLTF.

In this sample, this clonotype turned up a few times. The CDR3 here is CSASGSQETQYF. CDR3 coding DNA: TGCAGTGCTTCGGGGAGCCAAGAGACCCAGTACTTC. The chain couples TRBV20-1 to TRBJ2-5, with D tentatively TRBD2 (5 bases). CDR1 and CDR2 from the germline V gene are DFQATT and SNEGSKA (reference sequence). V lost 5 bases, J lost 1 base, and 8 bases lay in between. This CDR3 is 12 amino acids long.

The J gene is TRBJ2-7, the V gene TRBV7-9, with D perhaps TRBD2 (5 bases). Germline V gives CDR1 SEHNR, CDR2 FQNEAQ (reference sequence). The CDR3 is made up of 15 amino acids. Between the trimmed V and J ends, which lost 2 bases and 3 bases, there was a span of 14 bases. CDR3 protein: CASSLYSGSVYEQYF. The CDR3 DNA reads as TGTGCCAGCAGCTTATATTCGGGATCGGTCTACGAGCAGTACTTC.

The genes are TRBV5-5 and TRBJ2-2, with TRBD2 matching over 8 bases. Trimming took 3 bases from V and 3 from J; bases not matched to a gene: 4. The germline V gene has CDR1 SGHKS and CDR2 YYEKEE (reference sequence). The CDR3 totals 15 residues. The CDR3 loop reads CASSSGGIDTGELFF. As DNA, the CDR3 is TGTGCCAGCAGCTCGGGGGGGATCGACACCGGGGAGCTGTTTTTT. Full variable domain (outside the CDR3, taken from reference TRBV5-5 and TRBJ2-2): DAGVTQSPTHLIKTRGQQVTLRCSPISGHKSVSWYQQVLGQGPQFIFQYYEKEERGRGNFPDRFSARQFPNYSSELNVNALLLGDSALYLCASSSGGIDTGELFFGEGSRLTVL.

This clonotype has ten or more counts. The chain combines TRBV7-2 with TRBJ1-1; D is possibly TRBD1 (6 bases). The ends were cut back, 5 bases at V and 1 base at J, with 11 bases in the middle. Germline CDR1 and CDR2: SGHTA and FQGNSA. The CDR3 runs 14 residues. The CDR3 is CASSRDTRNTEAFF. CDR3 coding DNA: TGTGCCAGCAGCCGGGACACTAGGAACACTGAAGCTTTCTTT. Full variable domain (remainder filled in from reference TRBV7-2 and TRBJ1-1): GAGVSQSPSNKVTEKGKDVELRCDPISGHTALYWYRQSLGQGLEFLIYFQGNSAPDKSGLPSDRFSAERTGGSVSTLTIQRTQQEDSAVYLCASSRDTRNTEAFFGQGTRLTVV.

The chain uses TRBV5-1 and TRBJ1-6; D call uncertain. The germline CDR1 and CDR2 sequences are SGHRS and YFSETQ. The CDR3 length is 14 residues. Trimming took off 0 bases at V and 5 bases at J, with 6 bases between the two ends. This CDR3 reads CASSLAMNNSPLHF. The CDR3 bases are TGCGCCAGCAGCTTGGCCATGAATAATTCACCCCTCCACTTT.

V is TRBV27 and J is TRBJ2-6; D gene ambiguous. Trimming shortened V by 0 bases and J by 3 bases, and 3 bases separated the two germline ends. Germline V gene lookup returns CDR1 MNHEY and CDR2 SMNVEV (reference sequence). The CDR3 runs to 14 residues. CDR3 sequence reads: CASSLSLGANVLTF. DNA for the CDR3: TGTGCCAGCAGTTTATCCCTTGGGGCCAACGTCCTGACTTTC.

This sequence joins TRBV6-2 or TRBV6-3 and TRBJ1-1, with D unclear. Per germline, CDR1 MNHEY and CDR2 SVGEGT. V was cut by 7 bases and J by 1 base, with 7 bases left in between. This CDR3 has 12 residues. CDR3 nucleotides: TGTGCCAGCACTGTGGGGAACACTGAAGCTTTCTTT. Amino acid sequence: CASTVGNTEAFF.

The chain carries TRBV12-3 or TRBV12-4 and TRBJ2-1, with 7 bases that match TRBD2. The trim removed 3 bases at V and 7 bases at J, leaving 6 bases unmatched. The CDR3 spans 14 residues. The CDR3 reads CASSFTIGGNEQFF. The CDR3 region has the DNA TGTGCCAGCAGTTTTACGATCGGGGGGAATGAGCAGTTCTTC.

The DNA for the CDR3 is TGTGCCAGCAGCCCCGCTGGACAAAGCTCTGGGGCCAACGTCCTGACTTTC. Its translation: CASSPAGQSSGANVLTF. The rearrangement joins TRBV6-2 or TRBV6-3 to TRBJ2-6, with TRBD1 as a possible D gene (5 bases). Trimming left V 6 bases short and J 0 bases short, with 15 bases between. Germline V gene data show CDR1 as MNHEY and CDR2 as SVGEGT. This CDR3 comprises 17 residues.

The chain employs TRBV6-1 and TRBJ2-3; 10 bases are shared with TRBD1. The CDR3 loop spans 15 amino acids. The ends lost 5 bases at V and 3 bases at J; junction bases unmatched: 5. Germline V gives CDR1 MNHNS, CDR2 SASEGT. The CDR3 here is CASSRQGAWTDTQYF. For the CDR3, the DNA is TGTGCCAGCAGTCGACAGGGGGCTTGGACAGATACGCAGTATTTT.

The V and J genes are TRBV20-1 and TRBJ2-1; D perhaps matches TRBD2 (5 bases). Per the germline V gene, CDR1 is DFQATT and CDR2 is SNEGSKA (reference sequence). The V and J ends lost 0 bases and 8 bases respectively, with 11 bases between them. This CDR3 region has 13 residues. This chain's CDR3 is CSARDSLAYEQFF. CDR3 sequence (DNA): TGCAGTGCTAGAGATTCGCTAGCATATGAGCAGTTCTTC.

The CDR3 DNA reads as TGTGCCAGCAGCGCGGACAGCTCCTACGAGCAGTACTTC. This translates into CASSADSSYEQYF. This sequence joins TRBV5-4 and TRBJ2-7; a weak D match, TRBD1 (6 bases). This CDR3 has 13 amino acids. Germline V lookup: CDR1 SGHNT, CDR2 YYREEE (reference sequence). V was clipped by 4 bases and J by 0 bases, with 8 bases between them.

This clonotype was detected a few times. The gene calls are TRBV12-3 or TRBV12-4 and TRBJ2-1, with D possibly matching TRBD2 (5 bases). V dropped 3 bases and J dropped 0 bases, with 6 bases sitting between them. CDR3 length: 14 residues. The CDR3 reads CASSFTSSYNEQFF. The CDR3 DNA reads as TGTGCCAGCAGTTTTACTAGCTCCTACAATGAGCAGTTCTTC.

This chain joins TRBV5-5 and TRBJ2-7, with 7 bases lining up with TRBD1. Looked up from germline, CDR1 is SGHKS and CDR2 is YYEKEE (reference sequence). This CDR3 spans 15 amino acids. After removal of 1 base from V and 0 bases from J, the junction contained 4 bases not matched to a gene. The CDR3 spells CASSLFGQVSYEQYF. CDR3 nucleotides: TGTGCCAGCAGCTTGTTTGGACAGGTCTCCTACGAGCAGTACTTC. The full variable domain, with the rest looked up from reference TRBV5-5 and TRBJ2-7, is DAGVTQSPTHLIKTRGQQVTLRCSPISGHKSVSWYQQVLGQGPQFIFQYYEKEERGRGNFPDRFSARQFPNYSSELNVNALLLGDSALYLCASSLFGQVSYEQYFGPGTRLTVT.

Concerning this clonotype: A junction boundary mismatches the germline segment, possibly from a read error. This chain joins TRBV12-3 or TRBV12-4 and TRBJ1-1, with TRBD1 as a possible D gene (5 bases). This CDR3 contains 15 residues. The CDR3 sequence: CASTLSWGPNTEAYF. The CDR3 region has the DNA TGTGCCAGCACCCTCTCTTGGGGCCCGAACACTGAAGCTTACTTT.

CDR3 sequence: CASSRNRGHTEAFF. The CDR3 DNA reads as TGTGCCAGCAGTAGGAACAGGGGGCACACTGAAGCTTTCTTT. V and J are TRBV6-1 and TRBJ1-1; TRBD1 matches 9 bases. Germline CDR1 is MNHNS and CDR2 is SASEGT. CDR3 size: 14 residues. V dropped 5 bases and J dropped 3; count of bases not matched to a gene: 4.

The chain is built from TRBV9 and TRBJ2-1, with 8 bases that match TRBD2. J was trimmed by 2 bases and V by 0 bases; bases with no gene match: 1. Germline V gene data show CDR1 as SGDLS and CDR2 as YYNGEE. The CDR3 has 15 amino acids. The CDR3 region has the DNA TGTGCCAGCAGCGTAGGGCGGGGGGCCTACAATGAGCAGTTCTTC. Amino acids: CASSVGRGAYNEQFF.

The chain couples TRBV14 to TRBJ2-1; the D is unclear. V gave up 0 bases and J gave up 14 bases, with 11 bases separating them. CDR1 is SGHDN and CDR2 is FVKESK in the germline V gene. The CDR3 loop spans 12 amino acids. The CDR3 loop reads CASSQDSGWEFF. As DNA, the CDR3 is TGTGCCAGCAGCCAAGATAGTGGCTGGGAGTTCTTC.